The source of this TCR beta chain is a study of metastatic and nonmetastatic thyroid tumors. The overall study: Repertoire data that came from the blood and tumor or nodule tissue of malignant and benign thyroid patients were compared.

The CDR3 is 14 residues long. The J segment lost 7 bases and the V segment lost 6 bases, leaving 7 bases of the junction unmatched. This clone was detected a few times. Its antigen is not identified. Study outcomes and limitations: According to reports, the diversity of TCR beta was significantly higher in malignant thyroid tumors than in benign nodules, and this held in both blood and tumor samples.

MiXCR was used by TCRdb to re-call the PCR reads. The data contain over 55,000 clones, just under 30% of them singletons. Thyroid surgery took place with no prior treatment in any patient. The chain couples TRBV12-3 or TRBV12-4 to TRBJ1-5, with 9 bases fitting TRBD1. This clonotype was sampled from a female donor with papillary thyroid cancer or a benign thyroid nodule (not recorded which). Some clones in this sample may be carry-over from other donors' samples. The sample was blood. CDR3 DNA: TGTGCCAGCAGGGGACAGGGAGGGGAACAGCCCCAGCATTTT. Protein: CASRGQGGEQPQHF.